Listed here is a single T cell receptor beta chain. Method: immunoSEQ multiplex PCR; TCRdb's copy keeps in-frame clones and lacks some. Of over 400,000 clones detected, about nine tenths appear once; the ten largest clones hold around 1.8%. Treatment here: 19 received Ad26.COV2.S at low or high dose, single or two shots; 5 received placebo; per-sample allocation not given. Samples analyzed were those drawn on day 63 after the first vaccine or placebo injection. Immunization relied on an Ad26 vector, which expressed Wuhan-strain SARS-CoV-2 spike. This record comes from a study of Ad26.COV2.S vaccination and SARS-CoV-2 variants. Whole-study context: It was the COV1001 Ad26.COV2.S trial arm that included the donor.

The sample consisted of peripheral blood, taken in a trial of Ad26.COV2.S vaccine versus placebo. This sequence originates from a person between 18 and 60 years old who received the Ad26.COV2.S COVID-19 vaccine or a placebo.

CDR3 coding DNA: TGTGCCAGCAGTGACAATCTAAGGGGGAGCAATCAGCCCCAGCATTTT. It encodes CASSDNLRGSNQPQHF. The chain has TRBV2 and TRBJ1-5; maybe TRBD1 (6 bases). V lost 3 bases to trimming and J lost 1 base, with 13 bases between them. Germline lookup yields CDR1 SNHLY and CDR2 FYNNEI. The CDR3 has 16 residues.